A single sample gave rise to the 30 T cell receptor beta chains below, sequenced in a study of shared clonotypes between healthy human individuals. Profiled with immunoSEQ multiplex PCR; TCRdb holds only in-frame clones, not every one. The sample lists 950,000 to 1,100,000 clones; around 78% were seen once. The sample was memory CD4+ T cells from PBMCs. Subset reported: CD45RA-negative fraction. All receptors derive from a man aged 18 to 29 in good health. Some clones in this sample may be carry-over from other donors' samples.

This clone was picked up a small number of times. This chain links TRBV14 with TRBJ1-1; D is undetermined. V gave up 4 bases and J gave up 4 bases, with 13 bases separating them. The germline V gene has CDR1 SGHDN and CDR2 FVKESK. The CDR3 has 14 residues. The CDR3 DNA reads TGTGCCAGCAGCCGCGGGGTGTTGGGCACTGAAGCTTTCTTT. This encodes CASSRGVLGTEAFF.

The chain links TRBV30 to TRBJ2-7; TRBD1 or TRBD2 may be the D gene (5 bases each). V was pared by 4 bases and J by 6 bases, with 16 bases between. Germline assignment: CDR1 GTSNPN and CDR2 SVGIG (reference sequence). CDR3 length: 13 residues. The CDR3 loop reads CAWTVRETREQYF. In DNA, the CDR3 is TGTGCCTGGACGGTCAGGGAGACGCGCGAGCAGTACTTC.

The J gene is TRBJ1-5, the V gene TRBV7-2; D perhaps matches TRBD1 (5 bases). V was cut by 5 bases and J by 4 bases, with 21 bases left in between. From germline, CDR1 is SGHTA and CDR2 FQGNSA. This CDR3 comprises 17 residues. Written as DNA, the CDR3 is TGTGCCAGCAGCCCTTCCGGGCAGGGTTTAAGGAATCAGCCCCAGCATTTT. It encodes CASSPSGQGLRNQPQHF.

The CDR3, as DNA: TGTGCCAGCAGTGGACAGGGGGCCGGGCAGCCCCAGCATTTT. It specifies CASSGQGAGQPQHF. V usage is TRBV6-1 and J usage is TRBJ1-5, with TRBD1 matching over 10 bases. With 4 bases clipped from V and 7 bases from J, the junction kept 4 bases outside the gene matches. The CDR3 length is 14 residues. Looked up from germline, CDR1 is MNHNS and CDR2 is SASEGT.

Remarks on this clone: Other DNA sequences in this sample translate to the same CDR3. The rearrangement uses TRBV5-4 and TRBJ2-3; D possibly corresponds to TRBD1 (5 bases). Germline lookup yields CDR1 SGHNT and CDR2 YYREEE (reference sequence). This CDR3 comprises 13 residues. The V gene lost 1 base and the J gene lost 4 bases, with 7 bases spanning the gap. In nucleotides, the CDR3 is TGTGCCAGCAGCTTGTCAGGGTCAGATACGCAGTATTTT. Its protein is CASSLSGSDTQYF. The whole variable domain, remainder taken from reference TRBV5-4 and TRBJ2-3, is ETGVTQSPTHLIKTRGQQVTLRCSSQSGHNTVSWYQQALGQGPQFIFQYYREEENGRGNFPPRFSGLQFPNYSSELNVNALELDDSALYLCASSLSGSDTQYFGPGTRLTVL.

As regards this clone: Other nucleotide sequences from this sample produce the same CDR3. V usage is TRBV5-1 and J usage is TRBJ2-1; D might be TRBD1 or TRBD2, each matching 5 bases. CDR3 length equals 14 residues. Between the trimmed V and J ends, which lost 3 bases and 2 bases, there was a span of 9 bases. Germline CDR1 is SGHRS and CDR2 is YFSETQ. The CDR3 region is CASSSGTPYNEQFF. CDR3 DNA: TGCGCCAGCAGCTCCGGGACGCCCTACAATGAGCAGTTCTTC.

This clone was detected only a few times. The chain couples TRBV4-1 to TRBJ2-3, with TRBD2 matching over 8 bases. The germline gives CDR1 MGHRA, CDR2 YSYEKL. This CDR3 has 15 amino acids. J gave up 7 bases and V 4 bases, and 10 bases lay outside the gene matches. DNA of the CDR3: TGCGCCAGCAGCCCCGGGGGGGGGAACCCACATACGCAGTATTTT. As protein: CASSPGGGNPHTQYF.

The chain couples TRBV7-3 to TRBJ2-3, with D perhaps TRBD1 or TRBD2 (5 bases each). Germline V gene lookup returns CDR1 SGHTA and CDR2 FQGTGA. This CDR3 is 13 amino acids long. The V end lost 5 bases, the J end lost 15 bases, and 21 bases lay between the germline ends. Here the CDR3 DNA reads TGTGCCAGCAGCCCCAAAATGGGGACCCCTGTATATTTT. This translates into CASSPKMGTPVYF.

This clone was seen many times. The chain is built from TRBV2 and TRBJ2-5, with 11 bases fitting TRBD2. The CDR3 totals 16 residues. Trimming cost V 1 base and J 1 base; bases outside gene matches: 2. Germline V lookup: CDR1 SNHLY, CDR2 FYNNEI. DNA of the CDR3: TGTGCCAGCAGTGAAGGAACTAGCGGGAGCCAAGAGACCCAGTACTTC. Translated: CASSEGTSGSQETQYF.

This rearrangement joins TRBV9 to TRBJ2-5; TRBD2 might be the D (5 bases). Germline V gene data show CDR1 as SGDLS and CDR2 as YYNGEE. The CDR3 sequence is 14 residues long. V lost 0 bases and J lost 4, with 10 bases in between. The CDR3 here is CASSVGAEGETQYF. As DNA, the CDR3 is TGTGCCAGCAGCGTAGGGGCCGAGGGAGAGACCCAGTACTTC.

The rearrangement links TRBV5-1 to TRBJ2-1; TRBD1 is a possible D gene (6 bases). The CDR3 runs to 14 residues. Germline-derived CDR1 and CDR2 are SGHRS and YFSETQ. Trimming removed 2 bases from V and 2 bases from J, with 8 bases in between. CDR3 in DNA: TGCGCCAGCAGCTTCCGGGACACCTACAATGAGCAGTTCTTC. Amino acid sequence: CASSFRDTYNEQFF.

In this sample, this clone turned up once. Here the CDR3 reads CSVVGRNEKLFF. In DNA, the CDR3 is TGCAGCGTTGTGGGGAGGAATGAAAAACTGTTTTTT. This chain connects TRBV29-1 to TRBJ1-4; D is undetermined. The CDR3 contains 12 residues. The V and J ends lost 4 bases and 5 bases respectively, with 8 bases between them. Germline assignment: CDR1 SQVTM and CDR2 ANQGSEA.

The chain couples TRBV25-1 to TRBJ2-2, with D possibly TRBD1 on 6 matching bases. V gave up 5 bases and J gave up 5 bases, with 12 bases separating them. Germline values: CDR1 MGHDK, CDR2 SYGVNS. The CDR3 spans 14 residues. The CDR3 coding sequence is TGTGCCAGCAGTACCTACAGGGATACCGGGGAGCTGTTTTTT. Its protein product is CASSTYRDTGELFF.

The genes are TRBV5-5 and TRBJ2-5; TRBD2 agrees at 9 bases. In germline, CDR1 is SGHKS, CDR2 YYEKEE (reference sequence). This CDR3 spans 15 amino acids. With 4 bases clipped from V and 5 bases from J, the junction kept 9 bases outside the gene matches. The CDR3, as DNA: TGTGCCAGCAGCGAGACTAGCGGCCCCTTCGAGACCCAGTACTTC. Amino acids: CASSETSGPFETQYF.

This clone was detected once. V is TRBV2 and J is TRBJ1-2, with 8 bases fitting TRBD1. The CDR3 is made up of 16 amino acids. The germline gives CDR1 SNHLY, CDR2 FYNNEI. Losses at the gene ends were 6 bases for V and 4 bases for J; bases not matched to a gene: 13. This chain's CDR3 is CASRKNQDRVAYGYTF. The CDR3, as DNA: TGTGCCAGCAGAAAGAACCAGGACAGGGTCGCCTATGGCTACACCTTC.

The chain couples TRBV7-3 to TRBJ2-1; 12 bases are a match to TRBD2. The V segment lost 0 bases and the J segment 2 bases; nucleotides outside the gene matches: 5. The CDR3 runs to 18 residues. Germline CDR1 SGHTA, CDR2 FQGTGA. The CDR3 reads CASSLTGLAGPTYNEQFF. The DNA for the CDR3 is TGTGCCAGCAGCTTAACCGGACTAGCGGGGCCGACCTACAATGAGCAGTTCTTC. Looking up the rest from reference TRBV7-3 and TRBJ2-1 gives the full variable domain: GAGVSQTPSNKVTEKGKYVELRCDPISGHTALYWYRQSLGQGPEFLIYFQGTGAADDSGLPNDRFFAVRPEGSVSTLKIQRTERGDSAVYLCASSLTGLAGPTYNEQFFGPGTRLTVL.

J is TRBJ2-5 and V is TRBV5-1; D may be TRBD1 or TRBD2 (5 bases each). The CDR3 runs to 14 residues. V lost 5 bases, J lost 5 bases, and 16 bases lay in between. Germline CDR1 and CDR2: SGHRS and YFSETQ. CDR3 in DNA: TGCGCCAGCAGGGCGGGCGAATGGGGGGAGACCCAGTACTTC. Its translation: CASRAGEWGETQYF.

For this clone: A far larger clone is just one base off, so this is likely a read error. The chain uses TRBV11-2 and TRBJ2-3; D ambiguous. Germline CDR1 is SGHAT and CDR2 is FQNNGV. V lost 5 bases, J lost 2 bases, and 2 bases lay in between. The CDR3 is 11 residues long. For the CDR3, the DNA is TGTGCCAGCAGCAACACAGATACGCAGTATTTT. The encoded protein is CASSNTDTQYF.

The V call is TRBV15, the J call TRBJ2-7; the match to TRBD2 covers 12 bases. The CDR3 is 15 amino acids. The V gene end was trimmed by 2 bases and the J gene end by 3 bases; junction bases not matched to a gene: 2. Germline CDR1 LNHNV, CDR2 YYDKDF (reference sequence). Here the CDR3 reads CATSRLTSGSYEQYF. The DNA for the CDR3 is TGTGCCACCAGCAGACTGACTAGCGGGAGCTACGAGCAGTACTTC.

This chain joins TRBV4-1 and TRBJ2-2; possibly TRBD1 or TRBD2 for D (5 bases each). The V end was cut by 0 bases, the J end by 1 base, with 21 bases between. The CDR3 consists of 20 residues. CDR1 is MGHRA, CDR2 YSYEKL, per germline. The CDR3 is CASSQDDLRWGSRNTGELFF. The CDR3 DNA is TGCGCCAGCAGCCAAGACGACCTTCGGTGGGGGAGCAGGAACACCGGGGAGCTGTTTTTT.

The J gene is TRBJ2-2, the V gene TRBV5-1; no definite D call. This CDR3 comprises 15 residues. Per germline, CDR1 SGHRS and CDR2 YFSETQ. Deletions cut 4 bases from V and 1 base from J, with 11 bases between. The CDR3, as DNA: TGCGCCAGCAGCCCAATTCCTGAGAACACCGGGGAGCTGTTTTTT. It encodes CASSPIPENTGELFF.

The chain joins TRBV28 to TRBJ2-7; D is unclear. The CDR3 sequence is 13 residues long. Deletions cut 2 bases from V and 2 bases from J, with 7 bases between. Germline values: CDR1 MDHEN, CDR2 SYDVKM. In DNA form, the CDR3 reads TGTGCCAGCAGTTTAACGGCCACCTACGAGCAGTACTTC. This codes for CASSLTATYEQYF.

The rearrangement links TRBV27 to TRBJ1-2; 8 bases align to TRBD1. Per germline, CDR1 MNHEY and CDR2 SMNVEV (reference sequence). V was clipped by 2 bases and J by 8 bases; unmatched bases: 7. The CDR3 is 14 residues long. CDR3 bases: TGTGCCAGCAGTTTAGGCAGGGGGCTAGGAGGCTACACCTTC. The encoded protein is CASSLGRGLGGYTF.

This clone was seen only a few times. The gene calls are TRBV11-3 and TRBJ2-2; D unclear. Germline CDR1 and CDR2: SGHNT and YENEEA. Trimming stripped 5 bases from V and 7 bases from J, with 11 bases between. This CDR3 contains 13 residues. As DNA, the CDR3 is TGTGCCAGCAGCCTTGGACGGTTCGGGGAGCTGTTTTTT. This codes for CASSLGRFGELFF.

The V gene is TRBV11-2, the J gene TRBJ1-3; D ambiguous. Germline CDR1 and CDR2: SGHAT and FQNNGV. V was clipped by 1 base and J by 4 bases, with 11 bases between them. The CDR3 has 15 residues. CDR3 region: CASSLGSTSGNTIYF. The CDR3 bases are TGTGCCAGCAGCTTAGGCAGCACCTCCGGAAACACCATATATTTT.

CDR3 region: CASRVDGESEAFF. CDR3 in DNA: TGTGCCAGCAGAGTAGACGGAGAATCTGAAGCTTTCTTT. This chain uses TRBV13 with TRBJ1-1; D call uncertain. Per germline, CDR1 PRHDT and CDR2 FYEKMQ (reference sequence). V gave up 6 bases and J gave up 6 bases, with 14 bases separating them. The CDR3 extends over 13 amino acids.

For this clone: Germline and junction disagree at one end, which may indicate a read error. The rearrangement links TRBV2 to TRBJ2-2, with 7 bases lining up with TRBD1. Germline V lookup: CDR1 SNHLY, CDR2 FYNNEI. This CDR3 comprises 15 residues. The CDR3 spells CASREDRVGAGELFF. The CDR3 DNA reads TGTGCCAGCAGGGAAGACAGGGTTGGTGCCGGGGAGCTGTTTTTT.

This chain joins TRBV5-1 and TRBJ2-5; weak D call: TRBD1 (6 bases). CDR1 and CDR2 from the germline V gene are SGHRS and YFSETQ. The CDR3 length is 15 residues. The ends were cut back, 3 bases at V and 2 bases at J, with 14 bases in the middle. In nucleotides, the CDR3 is TGCGCCAGCAGCTCAACCGGGACAACTCAAGAGACCCAGTACTTC. Its translation is CASSSTGTTQETQYF.

V usage is TRBV4-1 and J usage is TRBJ2-2, with D hard to call. CDR1 is MGHRA and CDR2 is YSYEKL in the germline V gene. The V gene lost 1 base and the J gene lost 1 base, with 7 bases spanning the gap. CDR3 size: 15 residues. CDR3 in amino acids: CASSQGSVNTGELFF. Here the CDR3 DNA reads TGCGCCAGCAGCCAAGGCTCGGTGAACACCGGGGAGCTGTTTTTT.

In its sample, this clone was seen a few times. This chain joins TRBV6-6 and TRBJ2-5; possibly TRBD2 for D (6 bases). Gene TRBJ2-7 matches the end of the DNA better, so the J call may be wrong. The CDR3 is 16 residues long. Germline lookup yields CDR1 MNHNY and CDR2 SVGAGI (reference sequence). The CDR3 is CASSYSSLEGPYEQYF. DNA for the CDR3: TGTGCCAGCAGTTACTCCTCCTTGGAGGGTCCCTACGAGCAGTACTTC.